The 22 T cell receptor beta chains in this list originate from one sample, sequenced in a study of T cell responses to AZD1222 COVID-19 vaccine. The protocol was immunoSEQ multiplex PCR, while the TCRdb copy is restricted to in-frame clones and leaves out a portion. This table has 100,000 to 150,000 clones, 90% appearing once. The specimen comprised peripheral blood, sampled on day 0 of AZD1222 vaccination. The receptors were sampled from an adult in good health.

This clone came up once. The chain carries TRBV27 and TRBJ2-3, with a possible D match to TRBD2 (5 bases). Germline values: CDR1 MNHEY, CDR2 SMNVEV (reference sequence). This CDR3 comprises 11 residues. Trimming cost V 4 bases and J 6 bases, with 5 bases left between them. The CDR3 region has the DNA TGTGCCAGCAGTTCGGGGGATACGCAGTATTTT. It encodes CASSSGDTQYF.

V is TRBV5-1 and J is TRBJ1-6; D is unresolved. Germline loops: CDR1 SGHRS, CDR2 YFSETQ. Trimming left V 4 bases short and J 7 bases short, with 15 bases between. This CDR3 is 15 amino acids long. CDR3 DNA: TGCGCCAGCAGCCTCAGCGGGGTAGGGAATTCACCCCTCCACTTT. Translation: CASSLSGVGNSPLHF.

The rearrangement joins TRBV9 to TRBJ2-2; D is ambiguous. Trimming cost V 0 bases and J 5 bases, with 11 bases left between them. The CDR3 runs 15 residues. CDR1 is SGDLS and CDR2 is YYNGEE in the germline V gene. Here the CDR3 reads CASSVDTSQTGELFF. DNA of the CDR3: TGTGCCAGCAGCGTAGATACATCTCAAACCGGGGAGCTGTTTTTT.

CDR3 region: CASSLDGAGGVGELFF. CDR3 nucleotide sequence: TGTGCCAGCAGCTTAGACGGCGCGGGAGGTGTCGGGGAGCTGTTTTTT. The chain employs TRBV7-2 and TRBJ2-2, with TRBD2 identical over 8 bases. Looked up from germline, CDR1 is SGHTA and CDR2 is FQGNSA. This CDR3 comprises 16 residues. With 1 base clipped from V and 7 bases from J, the junction kept 8 bases outside the gene matches.

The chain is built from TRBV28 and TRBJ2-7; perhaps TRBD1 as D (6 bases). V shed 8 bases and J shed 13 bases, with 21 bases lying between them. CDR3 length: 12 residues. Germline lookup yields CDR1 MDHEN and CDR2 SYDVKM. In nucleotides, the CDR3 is TGTGCCAGCCCCCATCCCGGGACACTGGAATACTTC. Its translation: CASPHPGTLEYF.

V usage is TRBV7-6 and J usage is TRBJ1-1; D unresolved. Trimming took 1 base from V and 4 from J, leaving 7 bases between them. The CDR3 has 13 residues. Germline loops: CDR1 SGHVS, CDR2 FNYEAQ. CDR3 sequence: CASSLVESTEAFF. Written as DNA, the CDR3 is TGTGCCAGCAGCTTAGTGGAGAGCACTGAAGCTTTCTTT.

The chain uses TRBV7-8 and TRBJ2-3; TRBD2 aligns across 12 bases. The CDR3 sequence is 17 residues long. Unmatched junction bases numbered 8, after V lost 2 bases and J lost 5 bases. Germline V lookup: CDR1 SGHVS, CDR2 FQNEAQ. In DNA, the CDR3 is TGTGCCAGCAGCTTAAGTTCGCTAGCGGGAGGGTTAGATACGCAGTATTTT. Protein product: CASSLSSLAGGLDTQYF.

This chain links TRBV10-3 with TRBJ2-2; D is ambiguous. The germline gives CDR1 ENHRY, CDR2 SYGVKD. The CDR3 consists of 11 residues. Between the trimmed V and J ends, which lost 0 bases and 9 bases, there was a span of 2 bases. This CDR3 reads CAISESWELFF. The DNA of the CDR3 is TGTGCCATCAGTGAGTCCTGGGAGCTGTTTTTT.

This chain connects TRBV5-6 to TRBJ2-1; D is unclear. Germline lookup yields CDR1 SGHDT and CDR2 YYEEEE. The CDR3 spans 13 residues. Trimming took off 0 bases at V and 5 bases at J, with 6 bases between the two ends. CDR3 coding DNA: TGTGCCAGCAGCTTGGCCCTTAACAATGAGCAGTTCTTC. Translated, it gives CASSLALNNEQFF.

The CDR3, as DNA: TGCGCCAGCAGCCAAGATTGGGACAGGGGGCTTTATGACTATGGCTACACCTTC. Translating gives CASSQDWDRGLYDYGYTF. The V gene is TRBV4-3, the J gene TRBJ1-2, with TRBD1 matching 12 bases. The germline V gene encodes CDR1 LGHNA and CDR2 YSLEER. Losses at the gene ends were 0 bases for V and 3 bases for J; bases not matched to a gene: 8. The CDR3 is made up of 18 amino acids.

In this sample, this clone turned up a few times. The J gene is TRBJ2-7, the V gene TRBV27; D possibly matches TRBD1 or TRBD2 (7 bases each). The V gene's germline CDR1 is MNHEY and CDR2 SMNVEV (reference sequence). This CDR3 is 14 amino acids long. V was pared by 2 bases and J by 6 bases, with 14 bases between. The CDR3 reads CASSLRQGGAEQYF. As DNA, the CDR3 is TGTGCCAGCAGTTTAAGGCAGGGGGGGGCCGAGCAGTACTTC.

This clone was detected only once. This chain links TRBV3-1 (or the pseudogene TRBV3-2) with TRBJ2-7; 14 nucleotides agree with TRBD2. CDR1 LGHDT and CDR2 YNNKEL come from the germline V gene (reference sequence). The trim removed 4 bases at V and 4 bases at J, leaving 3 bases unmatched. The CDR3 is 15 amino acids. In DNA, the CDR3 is TGTGCCAGCAGCCGAGGGACTAGCGGGAGTTACGAGCAGTACTTC. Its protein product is CASSRGTSGSYEQYF.

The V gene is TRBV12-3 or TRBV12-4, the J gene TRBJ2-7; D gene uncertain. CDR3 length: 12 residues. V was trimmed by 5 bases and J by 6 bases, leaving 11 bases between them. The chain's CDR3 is CASSPTGTEQYF. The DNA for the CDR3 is TGTGCCAGCAGTCCAACCGGAACCGAGCAGTACTTC.

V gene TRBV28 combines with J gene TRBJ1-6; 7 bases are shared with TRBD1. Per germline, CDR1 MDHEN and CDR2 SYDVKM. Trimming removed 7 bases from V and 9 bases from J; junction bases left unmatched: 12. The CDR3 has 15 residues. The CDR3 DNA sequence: TGTGCCAGCACCGCGGAAGGGGGCGGTATTTCACCCCTCCACTTT. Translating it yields CASTAEGGGISPLHF. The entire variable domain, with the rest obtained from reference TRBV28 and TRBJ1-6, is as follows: DVKVTQSSRYLVKRTGEKVFLECVQDMDHENMFWYRQDPGLGLRLIYFSYDVKMKEKGDIPEGYSVSREKKERFSLILESASTNQTSMYLCASTAEGGGISPLHFGNGTRLTVT.

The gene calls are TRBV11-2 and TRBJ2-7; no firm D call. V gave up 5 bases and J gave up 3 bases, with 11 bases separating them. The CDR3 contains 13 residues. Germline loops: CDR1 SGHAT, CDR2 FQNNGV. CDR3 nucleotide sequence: TGTGCCAGCAGCCGGCGATCATACTACGAGCAGTACTTC. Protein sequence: CASSRRSYYEQYF.

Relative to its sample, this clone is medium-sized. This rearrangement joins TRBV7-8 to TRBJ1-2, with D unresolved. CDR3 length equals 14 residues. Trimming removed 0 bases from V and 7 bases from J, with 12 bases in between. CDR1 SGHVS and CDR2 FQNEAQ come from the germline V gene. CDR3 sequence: CASSLAVQERGYTF. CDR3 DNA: TGTGCCAGCAGCTTAGCGGTTCAAGAGCGTGGCTACACCTTC.

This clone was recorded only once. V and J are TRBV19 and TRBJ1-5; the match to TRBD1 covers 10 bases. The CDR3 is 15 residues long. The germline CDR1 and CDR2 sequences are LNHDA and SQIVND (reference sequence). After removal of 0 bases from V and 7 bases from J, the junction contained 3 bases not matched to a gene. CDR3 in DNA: TGTGCCAGTAGTATAGAGGGACAGGGGAAACAGCCCCAGCATTTT. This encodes CASSIEGQGKQPQHF. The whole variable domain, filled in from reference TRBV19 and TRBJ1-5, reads DGGITQSPKYLFRKEGQNVTLSCEQNLNHDAMYWYRQDPGQGLRLIYYSQIVNDFQKGDIAEGYSVSREKKESFPLTVTSAQKNPTAFYLCASSIEGQGKQPQHFGDGTRLSIL.

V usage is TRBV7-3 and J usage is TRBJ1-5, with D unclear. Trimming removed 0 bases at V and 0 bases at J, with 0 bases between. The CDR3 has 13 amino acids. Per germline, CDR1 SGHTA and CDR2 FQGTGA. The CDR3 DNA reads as TGTGCCAGCAGCTTAACTAGCAATCAGCCCCAGCATTTT. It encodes CASSLTSNQPQHF. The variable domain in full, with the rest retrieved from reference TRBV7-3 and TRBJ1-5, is GAGVSQTPSNKVTEKGKYVELRCDPISGHTALYWYRQSLGQGPEFLIYFQGTGAADDSGLPNDRFFAVRPEGSVSTLKIQRTERGDSAVYLCASSLTSNQPQHFGDGTRLSIL.

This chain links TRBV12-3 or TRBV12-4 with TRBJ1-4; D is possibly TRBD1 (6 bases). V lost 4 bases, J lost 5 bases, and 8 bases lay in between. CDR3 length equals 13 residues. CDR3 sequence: CASSSQGNEKLFF. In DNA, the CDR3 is TGTGCCAGCAGTTCCCAGGGGAATGAAAAACTGTTTTTT.

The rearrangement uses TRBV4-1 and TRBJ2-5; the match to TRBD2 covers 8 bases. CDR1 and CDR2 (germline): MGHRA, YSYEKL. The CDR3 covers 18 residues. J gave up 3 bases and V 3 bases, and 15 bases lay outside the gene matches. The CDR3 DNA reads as TGCGCCAGCAGCCATAGCGGGAAGGCCCAGGGGCTAAAAGAGACCCAGTACTTC. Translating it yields CASSHSGKAQGLKETQYF.

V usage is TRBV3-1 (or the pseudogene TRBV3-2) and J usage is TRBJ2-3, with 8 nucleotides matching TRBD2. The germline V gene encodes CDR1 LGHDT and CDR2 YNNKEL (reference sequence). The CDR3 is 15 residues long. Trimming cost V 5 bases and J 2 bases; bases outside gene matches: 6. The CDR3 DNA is TGTGCCAGCAGCATTCTAGCGGGCCACACAGATACGCAGTATTTT. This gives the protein CASSILAGHTDTQYF.

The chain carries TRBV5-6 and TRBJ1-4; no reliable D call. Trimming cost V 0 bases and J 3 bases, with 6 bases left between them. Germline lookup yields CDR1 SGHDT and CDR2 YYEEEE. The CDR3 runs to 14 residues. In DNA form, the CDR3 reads TGTGCCAGCAGCTTGGGGACCTCTAATGAAAAACTGTTTTTT. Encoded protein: CASSLGTSNEKLFF.